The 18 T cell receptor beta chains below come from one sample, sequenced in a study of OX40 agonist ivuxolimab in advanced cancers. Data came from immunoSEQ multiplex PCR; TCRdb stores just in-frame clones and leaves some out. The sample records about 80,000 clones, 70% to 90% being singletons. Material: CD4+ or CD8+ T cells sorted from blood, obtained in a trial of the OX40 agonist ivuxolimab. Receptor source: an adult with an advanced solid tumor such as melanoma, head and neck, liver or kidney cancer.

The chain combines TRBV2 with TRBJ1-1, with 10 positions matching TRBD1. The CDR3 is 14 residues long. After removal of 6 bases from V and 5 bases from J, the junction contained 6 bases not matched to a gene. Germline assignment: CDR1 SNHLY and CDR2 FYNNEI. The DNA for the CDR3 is TGTGCCAGCAGAATGACAGGGGGCAGGACTGAAGCTTTCTTT. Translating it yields CASRMTGGRTEAFF.

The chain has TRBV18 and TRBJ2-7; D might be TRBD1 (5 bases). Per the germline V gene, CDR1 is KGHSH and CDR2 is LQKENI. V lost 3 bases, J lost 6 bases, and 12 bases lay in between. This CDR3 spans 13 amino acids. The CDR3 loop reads CASSPSDSREQYF. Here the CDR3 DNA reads TGTGCCAGCTCACCCTCTGACAGTCGCGAGCAGTACTTC. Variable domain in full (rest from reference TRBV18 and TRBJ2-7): NAGVMQNPRHLVRRRGQEARLRCSPMKGHSHVYWYRQLPEEGLKFMVYLQKENIIDESGMPKERFSAEFPKEGPSILRIQQVVRGDSAAYFCASSPSDSREQYFGPGTRLTVT.

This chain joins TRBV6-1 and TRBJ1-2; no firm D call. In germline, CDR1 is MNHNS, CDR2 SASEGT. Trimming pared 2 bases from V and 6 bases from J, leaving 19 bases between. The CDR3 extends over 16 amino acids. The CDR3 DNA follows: TGTGCCAGCAGTGAATGGGCCGGTGGGATGGGCCATGGCTACACCTTC. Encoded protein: CASSEWAGGMGHGYTF.

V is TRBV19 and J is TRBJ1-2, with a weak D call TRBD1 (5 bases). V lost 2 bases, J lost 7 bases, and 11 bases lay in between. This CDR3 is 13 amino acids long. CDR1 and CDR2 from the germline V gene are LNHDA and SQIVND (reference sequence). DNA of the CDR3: TGTGCCAGTAGTATAAGGCAGGGCGGTGGCTACACCTTC. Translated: CASSIRQGGGYTF.

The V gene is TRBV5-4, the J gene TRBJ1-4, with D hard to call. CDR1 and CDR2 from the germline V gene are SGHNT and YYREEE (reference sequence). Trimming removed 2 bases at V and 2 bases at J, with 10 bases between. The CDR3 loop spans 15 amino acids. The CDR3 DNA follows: TGTGCCAGCAGCTTAGAGCCGCGCACTAATGAAAAACTGTTTTTT. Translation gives CASSLEPRTNEKLFF. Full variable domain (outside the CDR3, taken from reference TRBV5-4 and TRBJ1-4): ETGVTQSPTHLIKTRGQQVTLRCSSQSGHNTVSWYQQALGQGPQFIFQYYREEENGRGNFPPRFSGLQFPNYSSELNVNALELDDSALYLCASSLEPRTNEKLFFGSGTQLSVL.

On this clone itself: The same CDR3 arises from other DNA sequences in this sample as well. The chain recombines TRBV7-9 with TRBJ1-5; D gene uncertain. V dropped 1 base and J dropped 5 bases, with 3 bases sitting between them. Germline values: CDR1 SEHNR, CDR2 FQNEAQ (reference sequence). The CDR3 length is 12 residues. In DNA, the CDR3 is TGTGCCAGCAGCTTAGTCGATCAGCCCCAGCATTTT. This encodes CASSLVDQPQHF.

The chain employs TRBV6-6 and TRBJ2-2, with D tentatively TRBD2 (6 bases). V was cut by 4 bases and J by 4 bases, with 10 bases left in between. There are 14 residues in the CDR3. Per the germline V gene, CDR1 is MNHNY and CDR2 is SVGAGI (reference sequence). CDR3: CASSLVGGTGELFF. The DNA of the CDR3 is TGTGCCAGCAGTTTGGTCGGGGGCACCGGGGAGCTGTTTTTT.

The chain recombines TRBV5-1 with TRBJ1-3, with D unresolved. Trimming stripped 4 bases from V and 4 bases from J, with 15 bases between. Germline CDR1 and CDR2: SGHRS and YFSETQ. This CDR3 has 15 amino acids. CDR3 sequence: CASSLNPSAGNTIYF. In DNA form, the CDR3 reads TGCGCCAGCAGCCTGAACCCATCAGCCGGAAACACCATATATTTT.

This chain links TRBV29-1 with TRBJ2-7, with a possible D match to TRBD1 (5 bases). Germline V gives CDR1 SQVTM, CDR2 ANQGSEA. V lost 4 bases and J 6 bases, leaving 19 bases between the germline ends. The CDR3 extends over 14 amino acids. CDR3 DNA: TGCAGCGTTGCTCCCCAGGGCCCCAACGGCGAGCAGTACTTC. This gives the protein CSVAPQGPNGEQYF.

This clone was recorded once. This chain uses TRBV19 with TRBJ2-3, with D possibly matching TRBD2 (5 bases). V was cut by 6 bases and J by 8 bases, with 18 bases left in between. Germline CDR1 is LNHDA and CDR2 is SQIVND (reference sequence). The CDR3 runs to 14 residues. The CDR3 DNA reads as TGTGCCAGTAGGGCTAGCAGTTCCCTAGGTACGCAGTATTTT. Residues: CASRASSSLGTQYF.

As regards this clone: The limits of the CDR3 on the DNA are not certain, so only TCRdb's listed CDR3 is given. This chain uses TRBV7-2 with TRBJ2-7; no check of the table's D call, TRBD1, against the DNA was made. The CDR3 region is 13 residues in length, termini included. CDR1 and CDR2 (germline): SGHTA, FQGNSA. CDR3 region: CASSFGTGAFIYF.

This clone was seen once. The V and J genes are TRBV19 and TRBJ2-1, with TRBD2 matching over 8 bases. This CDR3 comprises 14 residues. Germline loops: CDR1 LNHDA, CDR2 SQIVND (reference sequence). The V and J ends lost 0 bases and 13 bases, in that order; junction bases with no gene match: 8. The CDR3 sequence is CASSIERGVPSQFF. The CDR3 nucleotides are TGTGCCAGTAGTATAGAGCGGGGGGTACCATCCCAGTTCTTC.

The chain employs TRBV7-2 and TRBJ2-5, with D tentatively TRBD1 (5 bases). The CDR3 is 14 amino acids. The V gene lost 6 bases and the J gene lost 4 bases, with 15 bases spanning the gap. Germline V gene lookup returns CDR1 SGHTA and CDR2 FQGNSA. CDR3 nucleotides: TGTGCCAGCAGGTCGACTGGGGCAACAGAGACCCAGTACTTC. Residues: CASRSTGATETQYF.

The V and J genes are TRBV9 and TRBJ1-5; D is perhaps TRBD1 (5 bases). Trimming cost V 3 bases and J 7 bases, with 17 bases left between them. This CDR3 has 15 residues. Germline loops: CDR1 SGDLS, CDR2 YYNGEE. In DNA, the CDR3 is TGTGCCAGCAGCGAGAAAGGAGGGGATTACCAGCCCCAGCATTTT. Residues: CASSEKGGDYQPQHF.

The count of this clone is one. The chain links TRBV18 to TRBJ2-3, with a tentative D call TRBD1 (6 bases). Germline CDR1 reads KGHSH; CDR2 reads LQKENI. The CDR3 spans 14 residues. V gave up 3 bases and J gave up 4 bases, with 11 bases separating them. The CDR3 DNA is TGTGCCAGCTCACCTACACAGGGCGCAGATACGCAGTATTTT. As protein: CASSPTQGADTQYF.

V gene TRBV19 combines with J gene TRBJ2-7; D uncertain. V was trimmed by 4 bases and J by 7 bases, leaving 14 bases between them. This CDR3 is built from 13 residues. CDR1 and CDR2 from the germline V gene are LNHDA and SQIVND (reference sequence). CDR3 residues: CASSTFVWGEQYF. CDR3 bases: TGTGCCAGTAGTACCTTCGTGTGGGGTGAGCAGTACTTC.

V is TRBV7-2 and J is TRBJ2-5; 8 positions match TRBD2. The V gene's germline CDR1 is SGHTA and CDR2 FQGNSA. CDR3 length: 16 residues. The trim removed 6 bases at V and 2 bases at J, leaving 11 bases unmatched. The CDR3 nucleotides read TGTGCCAGCAGACGTAATCGCGGGGGGCCTCAAGAGACCCAGTACTTC. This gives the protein CASRRNRGGPQETQYF. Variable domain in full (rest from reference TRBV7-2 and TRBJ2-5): GAGVSQSPSNKVTEKGKDVELRCDPISGHTALYWYRQSLGQGLEFLIYFQGNSAPDKSGLPSDRFSAERTGGSVSTLTIQRTQQEDSAVYLCASRRNRGGPQETQYFGPGTRLLVL.

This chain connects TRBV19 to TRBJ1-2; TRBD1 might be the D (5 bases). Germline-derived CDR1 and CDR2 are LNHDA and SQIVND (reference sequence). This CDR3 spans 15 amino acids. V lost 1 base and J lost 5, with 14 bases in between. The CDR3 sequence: CASSIGSAGQYGYTF. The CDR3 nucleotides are TGTGCCAGTAGTATAGGGTCGGCAGGGCAATATGGCTACACCTTC.